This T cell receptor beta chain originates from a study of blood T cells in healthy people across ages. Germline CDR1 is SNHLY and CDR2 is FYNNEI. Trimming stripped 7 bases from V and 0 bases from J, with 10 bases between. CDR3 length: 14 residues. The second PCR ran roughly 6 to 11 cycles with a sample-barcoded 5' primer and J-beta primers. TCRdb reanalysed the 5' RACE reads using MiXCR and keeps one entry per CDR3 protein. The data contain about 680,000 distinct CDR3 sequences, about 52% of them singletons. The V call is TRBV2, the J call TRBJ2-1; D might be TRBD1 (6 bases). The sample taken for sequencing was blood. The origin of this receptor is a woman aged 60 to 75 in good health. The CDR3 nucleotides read TGTGCCAGCAACCTGGACAGCTCCTACAATGAGCAGTTCTTC. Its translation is CASNLDSSYNEQFF.